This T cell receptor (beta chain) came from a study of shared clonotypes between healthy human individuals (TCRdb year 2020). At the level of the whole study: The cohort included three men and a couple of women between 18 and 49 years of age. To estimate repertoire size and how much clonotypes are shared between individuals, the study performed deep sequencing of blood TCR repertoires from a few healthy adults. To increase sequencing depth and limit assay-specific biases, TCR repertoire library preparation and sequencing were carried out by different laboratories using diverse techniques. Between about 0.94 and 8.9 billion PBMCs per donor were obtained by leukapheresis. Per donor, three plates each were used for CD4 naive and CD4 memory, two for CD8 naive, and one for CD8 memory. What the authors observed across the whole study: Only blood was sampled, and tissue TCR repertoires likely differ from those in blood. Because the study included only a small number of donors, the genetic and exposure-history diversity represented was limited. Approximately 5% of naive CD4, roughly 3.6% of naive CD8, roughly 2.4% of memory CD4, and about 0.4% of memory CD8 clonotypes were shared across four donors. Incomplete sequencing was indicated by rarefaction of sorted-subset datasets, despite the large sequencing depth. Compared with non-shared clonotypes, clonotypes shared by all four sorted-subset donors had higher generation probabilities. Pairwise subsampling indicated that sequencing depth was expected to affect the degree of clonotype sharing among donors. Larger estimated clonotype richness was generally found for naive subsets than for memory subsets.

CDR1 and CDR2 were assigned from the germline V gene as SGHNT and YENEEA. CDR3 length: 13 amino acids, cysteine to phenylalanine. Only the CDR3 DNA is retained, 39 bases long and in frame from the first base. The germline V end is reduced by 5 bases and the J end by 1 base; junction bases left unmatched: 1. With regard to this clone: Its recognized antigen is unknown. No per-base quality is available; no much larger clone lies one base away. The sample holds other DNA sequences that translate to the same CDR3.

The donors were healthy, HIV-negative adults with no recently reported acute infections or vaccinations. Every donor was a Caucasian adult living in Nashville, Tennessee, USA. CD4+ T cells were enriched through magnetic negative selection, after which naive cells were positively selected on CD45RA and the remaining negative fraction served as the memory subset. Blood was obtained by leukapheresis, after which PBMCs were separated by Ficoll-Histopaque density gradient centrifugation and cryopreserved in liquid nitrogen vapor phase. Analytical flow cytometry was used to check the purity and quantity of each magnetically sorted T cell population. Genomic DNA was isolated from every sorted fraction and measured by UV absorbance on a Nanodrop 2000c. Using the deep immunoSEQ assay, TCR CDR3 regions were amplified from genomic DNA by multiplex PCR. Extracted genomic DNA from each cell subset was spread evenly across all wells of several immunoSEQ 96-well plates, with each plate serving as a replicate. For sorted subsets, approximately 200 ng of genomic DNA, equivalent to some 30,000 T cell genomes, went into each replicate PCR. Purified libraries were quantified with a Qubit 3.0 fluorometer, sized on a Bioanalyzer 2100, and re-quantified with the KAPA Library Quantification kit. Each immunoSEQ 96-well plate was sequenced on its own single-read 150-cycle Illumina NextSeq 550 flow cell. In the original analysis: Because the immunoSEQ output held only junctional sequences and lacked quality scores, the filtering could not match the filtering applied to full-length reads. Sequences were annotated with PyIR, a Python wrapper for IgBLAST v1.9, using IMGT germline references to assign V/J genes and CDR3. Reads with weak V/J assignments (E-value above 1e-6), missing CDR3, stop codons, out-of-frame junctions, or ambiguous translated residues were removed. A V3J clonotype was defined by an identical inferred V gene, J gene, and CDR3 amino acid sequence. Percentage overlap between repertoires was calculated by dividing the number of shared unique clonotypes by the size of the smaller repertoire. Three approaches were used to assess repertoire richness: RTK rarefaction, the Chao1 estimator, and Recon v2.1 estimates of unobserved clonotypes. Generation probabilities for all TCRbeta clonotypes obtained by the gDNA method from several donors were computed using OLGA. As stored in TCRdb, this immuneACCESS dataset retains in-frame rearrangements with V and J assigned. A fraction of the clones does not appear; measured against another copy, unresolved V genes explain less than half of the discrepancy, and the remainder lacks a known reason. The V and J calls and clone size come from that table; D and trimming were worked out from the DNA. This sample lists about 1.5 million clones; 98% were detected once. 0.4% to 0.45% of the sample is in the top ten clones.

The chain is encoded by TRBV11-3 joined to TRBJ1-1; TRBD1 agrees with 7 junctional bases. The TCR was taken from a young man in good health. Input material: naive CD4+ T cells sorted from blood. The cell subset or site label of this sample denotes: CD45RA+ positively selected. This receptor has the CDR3 CASSQGGNTEAFF. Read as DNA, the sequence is TGTGCCAGCAGCCAGGGGGGGAACACTGAAGCTTTCTTT.